The source of this TCR beta chain is a study of T-cell memory formation after mild COVID-19. On the study more broadly: Largely donor-specific TCR clusters were found. Study-wide points: Nothing confirmed that second-wave clones peaking on day 37 were specific for SARS-CoV-2.

This clonotype was counted many times. What it recognizes is unknown. V lost 1 base to trimming and J lost 1 base, with 4 bases between them. This CDR3 is 13 amino acids long. CDR1 and CDR2 from the germline V gene are MNHEY and SVGEGT. TCRdb ran MiXCR on the 5' RACE reads and lists one entry per CDR3 protein. The repertoire holds around 300,000 distinct CDR3 sequences, with 14% as singletons. The material sequenced was PBMCs or a T cell subset sorted from them (not recorded which). The chain has TRBV6-2 or TRBV6-3 and TRBJ1-1; D call uncertain. This TCR was sampled from a man younger than 35 who had mild COVID-19 (a few samples of this study predate the infection). Cell type and time point are not known. The CDR3 loop reads CASSYWQNTEAFF. CDR3 sequence (DNA): TGTGCCAGCAGTTACTGGCAGAACACTGAAGCTTTCTTT.